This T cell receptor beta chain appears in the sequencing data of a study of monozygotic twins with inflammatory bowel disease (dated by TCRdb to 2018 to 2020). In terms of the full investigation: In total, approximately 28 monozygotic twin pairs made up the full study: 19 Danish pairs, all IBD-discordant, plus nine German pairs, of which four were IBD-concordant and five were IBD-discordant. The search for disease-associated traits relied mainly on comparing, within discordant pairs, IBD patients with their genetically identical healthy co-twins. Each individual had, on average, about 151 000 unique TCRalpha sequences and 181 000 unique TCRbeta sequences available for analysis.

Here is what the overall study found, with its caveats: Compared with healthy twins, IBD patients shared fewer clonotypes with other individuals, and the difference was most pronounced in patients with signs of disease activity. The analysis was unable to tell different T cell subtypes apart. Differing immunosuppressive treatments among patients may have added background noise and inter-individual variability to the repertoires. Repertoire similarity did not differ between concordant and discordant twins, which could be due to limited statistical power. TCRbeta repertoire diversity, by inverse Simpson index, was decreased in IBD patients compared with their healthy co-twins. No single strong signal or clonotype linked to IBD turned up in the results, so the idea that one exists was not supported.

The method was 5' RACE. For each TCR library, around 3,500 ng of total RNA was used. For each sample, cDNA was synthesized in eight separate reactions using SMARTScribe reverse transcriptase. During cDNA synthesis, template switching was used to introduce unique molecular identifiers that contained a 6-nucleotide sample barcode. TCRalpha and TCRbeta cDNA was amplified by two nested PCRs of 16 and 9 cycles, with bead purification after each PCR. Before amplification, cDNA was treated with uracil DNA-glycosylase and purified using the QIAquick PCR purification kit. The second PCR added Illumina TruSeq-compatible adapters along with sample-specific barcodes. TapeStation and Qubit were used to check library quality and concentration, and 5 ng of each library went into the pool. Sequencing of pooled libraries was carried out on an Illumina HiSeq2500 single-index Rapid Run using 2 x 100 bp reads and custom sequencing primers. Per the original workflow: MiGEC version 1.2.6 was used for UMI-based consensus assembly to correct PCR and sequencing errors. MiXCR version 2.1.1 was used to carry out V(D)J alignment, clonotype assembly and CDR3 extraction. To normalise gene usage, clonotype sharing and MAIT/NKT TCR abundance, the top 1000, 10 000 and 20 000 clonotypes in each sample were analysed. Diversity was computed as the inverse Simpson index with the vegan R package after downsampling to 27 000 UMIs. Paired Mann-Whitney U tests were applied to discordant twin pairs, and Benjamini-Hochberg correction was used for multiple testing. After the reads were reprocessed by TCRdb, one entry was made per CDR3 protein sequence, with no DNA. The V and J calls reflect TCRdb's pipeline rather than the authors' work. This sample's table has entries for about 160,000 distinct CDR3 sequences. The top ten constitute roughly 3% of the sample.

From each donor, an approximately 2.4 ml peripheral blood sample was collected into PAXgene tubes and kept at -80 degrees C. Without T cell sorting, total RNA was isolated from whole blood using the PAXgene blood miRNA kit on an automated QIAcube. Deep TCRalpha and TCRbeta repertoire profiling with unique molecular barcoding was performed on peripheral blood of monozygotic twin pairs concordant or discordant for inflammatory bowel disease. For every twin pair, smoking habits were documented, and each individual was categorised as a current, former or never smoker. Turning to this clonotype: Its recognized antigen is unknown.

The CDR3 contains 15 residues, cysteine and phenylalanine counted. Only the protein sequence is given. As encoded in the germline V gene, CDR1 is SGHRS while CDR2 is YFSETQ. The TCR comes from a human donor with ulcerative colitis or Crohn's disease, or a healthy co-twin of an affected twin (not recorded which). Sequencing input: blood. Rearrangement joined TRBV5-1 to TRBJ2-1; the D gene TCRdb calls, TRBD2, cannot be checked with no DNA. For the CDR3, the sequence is CASREELAGKNEQFF.